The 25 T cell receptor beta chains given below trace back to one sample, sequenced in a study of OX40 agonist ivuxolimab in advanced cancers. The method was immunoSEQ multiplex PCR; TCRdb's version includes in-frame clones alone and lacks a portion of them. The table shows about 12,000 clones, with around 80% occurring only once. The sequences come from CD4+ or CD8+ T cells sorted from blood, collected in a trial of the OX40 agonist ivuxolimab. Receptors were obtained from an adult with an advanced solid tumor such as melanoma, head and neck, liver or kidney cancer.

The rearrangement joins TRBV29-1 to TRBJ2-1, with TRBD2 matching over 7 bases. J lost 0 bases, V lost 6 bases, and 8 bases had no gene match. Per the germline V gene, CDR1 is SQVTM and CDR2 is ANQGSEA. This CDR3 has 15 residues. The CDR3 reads CSVDTSASSYNEQFF. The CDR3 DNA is TGCAGCGTGGATACTAGCGCGAGCTCCTACAATGAGCAGTTCTTC.

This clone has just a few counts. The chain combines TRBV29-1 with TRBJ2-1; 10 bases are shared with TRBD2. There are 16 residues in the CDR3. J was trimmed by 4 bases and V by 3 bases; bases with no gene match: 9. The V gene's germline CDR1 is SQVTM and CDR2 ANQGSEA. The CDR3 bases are TGCAGCGTTGAGAACCCCGGGACTAGCGCATACAATGAGCAGTTCTTC. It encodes CSVENPGTSAYNEQFF.

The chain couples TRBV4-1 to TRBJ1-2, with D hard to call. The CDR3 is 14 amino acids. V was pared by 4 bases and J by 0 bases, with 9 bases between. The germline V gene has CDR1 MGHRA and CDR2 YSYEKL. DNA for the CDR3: TGCGCCAGCAGCCTTTCCCGATCTAACTATGGCTACACCTTC. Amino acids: CASSLSRSNYGYTF.

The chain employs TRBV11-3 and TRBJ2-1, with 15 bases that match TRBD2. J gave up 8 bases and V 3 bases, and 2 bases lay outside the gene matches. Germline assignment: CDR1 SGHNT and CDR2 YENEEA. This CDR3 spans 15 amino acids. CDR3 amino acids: CASSFGLAGGYEQFF. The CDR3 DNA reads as TGTGCCAGCAGCTTTGGACTAGCGGGGGGGTATGAGCAGTTCTTC.

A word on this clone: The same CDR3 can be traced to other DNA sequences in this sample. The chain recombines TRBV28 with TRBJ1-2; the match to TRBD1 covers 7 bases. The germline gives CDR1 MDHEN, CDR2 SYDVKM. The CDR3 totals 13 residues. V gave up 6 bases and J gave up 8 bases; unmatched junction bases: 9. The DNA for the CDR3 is TGTGCCAGCAGCTCCAGACAGGGAGGAGGCTACACCTTC. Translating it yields CASSSRQGGGYTF.

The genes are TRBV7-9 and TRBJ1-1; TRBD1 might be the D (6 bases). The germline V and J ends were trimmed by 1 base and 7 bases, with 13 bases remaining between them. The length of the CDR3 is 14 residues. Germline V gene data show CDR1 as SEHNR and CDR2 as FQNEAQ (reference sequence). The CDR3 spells CASSLVRTVGEAFF. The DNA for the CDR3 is TGTGCCAGCAGCTTAGTACGGACAGTAGGTGAAGCTTTCTTT.

CDR3 sequence reads: CASSLPSGRQAYEQYF. CDR3 bases: TGTGCCAGCAGCTTGCCTAGCGGGAGACAAGCCTACGAGCAGTACTTC. The chain employs TRBV5-4 and TRBJ2-7; 10 nucleotides line up with TRBD2. Germline CDR1 reads SGHNT; CDR2 reads YYREEE (reference sequence). This CDR3 comprises 16 residues. V shed 1 base, J shed 2 bases, and the junction held 6 bases outside the gene matches.

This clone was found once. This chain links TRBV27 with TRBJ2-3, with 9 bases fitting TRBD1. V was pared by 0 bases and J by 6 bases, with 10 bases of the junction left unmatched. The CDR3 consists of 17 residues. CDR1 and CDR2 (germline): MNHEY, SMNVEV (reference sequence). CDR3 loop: CASSLSTDRGVRDTQYF. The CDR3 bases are TGTGCCAGCAGTTTATCCACTGACAGGGGGGTTCGGGATACGCAGTATTTT.

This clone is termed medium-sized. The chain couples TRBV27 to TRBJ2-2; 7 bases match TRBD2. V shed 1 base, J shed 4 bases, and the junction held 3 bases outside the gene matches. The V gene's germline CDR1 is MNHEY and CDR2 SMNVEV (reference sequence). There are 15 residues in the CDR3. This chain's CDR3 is CASSLWGGGTGELFF. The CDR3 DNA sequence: TGTGCCAGCAGTTTATGGGGGGGAGGCACCGGGGAGCTGTTTTTT.

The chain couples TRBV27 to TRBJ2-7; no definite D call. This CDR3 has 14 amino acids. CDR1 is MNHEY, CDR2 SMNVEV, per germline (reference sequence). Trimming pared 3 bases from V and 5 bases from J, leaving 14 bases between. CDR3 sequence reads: CASSFINSLDEQYF. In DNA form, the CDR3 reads TGTGCCAGCAGTTTTATTAATAGTCTGGACGAGCAGTACTTC.

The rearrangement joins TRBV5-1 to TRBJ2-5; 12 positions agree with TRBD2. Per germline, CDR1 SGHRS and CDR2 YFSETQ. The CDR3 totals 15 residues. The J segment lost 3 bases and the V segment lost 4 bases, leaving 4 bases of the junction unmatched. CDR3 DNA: TGCGCCAGCAGCCTAGCGGGAGGGCCAGAAGAGACCCAGTACTTC. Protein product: CASSLAGGPEETQYF.

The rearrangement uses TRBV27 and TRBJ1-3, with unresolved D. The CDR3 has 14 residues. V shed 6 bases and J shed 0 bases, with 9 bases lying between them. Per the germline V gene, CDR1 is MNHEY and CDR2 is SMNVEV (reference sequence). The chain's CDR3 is CASSSHISGNTIYF. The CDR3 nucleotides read TGTGCCAGCAGCAGCCATATCTCTGGAAACACCATATATTTT.

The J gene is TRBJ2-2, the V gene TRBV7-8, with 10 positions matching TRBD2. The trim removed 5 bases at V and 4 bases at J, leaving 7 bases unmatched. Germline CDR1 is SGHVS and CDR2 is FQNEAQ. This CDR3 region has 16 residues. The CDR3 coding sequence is TGTGCCAGCAGCAAACCGGGACTAGCGTCCACCGGGGAGCTGTTTTTT. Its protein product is CASSKPGLASTGELFF.

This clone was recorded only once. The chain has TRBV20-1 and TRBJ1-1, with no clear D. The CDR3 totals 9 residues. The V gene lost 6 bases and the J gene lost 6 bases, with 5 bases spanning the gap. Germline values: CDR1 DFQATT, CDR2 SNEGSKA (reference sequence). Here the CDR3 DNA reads TGCAGTGCACCCCCTGAAGCTTTCTTT. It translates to CSAPPEAFF.

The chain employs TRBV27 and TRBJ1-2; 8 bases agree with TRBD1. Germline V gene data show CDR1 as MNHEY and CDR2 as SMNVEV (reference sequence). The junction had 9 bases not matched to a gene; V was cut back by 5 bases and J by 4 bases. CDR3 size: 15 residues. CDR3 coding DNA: TGTGCCAGCAGTCCCAGGACAGGGCTCGGCTATGGCTACACCTTC. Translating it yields CASSPRTGLGYGYTF.

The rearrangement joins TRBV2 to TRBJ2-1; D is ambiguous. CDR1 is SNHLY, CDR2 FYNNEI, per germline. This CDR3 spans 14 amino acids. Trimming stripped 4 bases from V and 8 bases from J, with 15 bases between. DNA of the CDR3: TGTGCCAGCAGTGGGGCTTCGATGTCCTATGAGCAGTTCTTC. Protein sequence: CASSGASMSYEQFF.

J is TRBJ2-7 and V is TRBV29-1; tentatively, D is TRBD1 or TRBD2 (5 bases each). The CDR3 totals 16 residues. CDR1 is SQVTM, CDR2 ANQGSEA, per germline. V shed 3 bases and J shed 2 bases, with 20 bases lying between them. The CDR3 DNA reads TGCAGCGTTGAGGCTTCTGCCGGGACCGAGGCCTACGAGCAGTACTTC. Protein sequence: CSVEASAGTEAYEQYF.

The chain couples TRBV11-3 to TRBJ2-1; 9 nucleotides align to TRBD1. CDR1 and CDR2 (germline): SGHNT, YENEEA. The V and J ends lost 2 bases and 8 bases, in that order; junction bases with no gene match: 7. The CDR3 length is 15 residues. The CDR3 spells CASSLRQGVGYEQFF. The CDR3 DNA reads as TGTGCCAGCAGCTTAAGACAGGGGGTAGGATATGAGCAGTTCTTC.

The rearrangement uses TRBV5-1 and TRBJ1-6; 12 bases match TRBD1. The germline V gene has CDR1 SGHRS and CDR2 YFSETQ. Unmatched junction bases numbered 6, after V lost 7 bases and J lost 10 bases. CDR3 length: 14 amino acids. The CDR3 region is CASSPGQGASPLHF. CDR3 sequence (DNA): TGCGCCAGCTCTCCGGGACAGGGGGCCTCACCCCTCCACTTT. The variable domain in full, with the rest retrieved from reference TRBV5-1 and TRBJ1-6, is KAGVTQTPRYLIKTRGQQVTLSCSPISGHRSVSWYQQTPGQGLQFLFEYFSETQRNKGNFPGRFSGRQFSNSRSEMNVSTLELGDSALYLCASSPGQGASPLHFGNGTRLTVT.

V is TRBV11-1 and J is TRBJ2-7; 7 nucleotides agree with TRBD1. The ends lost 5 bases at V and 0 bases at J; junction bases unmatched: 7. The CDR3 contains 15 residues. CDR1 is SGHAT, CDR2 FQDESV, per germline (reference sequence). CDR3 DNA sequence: TGTGCCAGCAGCCCCCTCTACAGGGGCTCCTACGAGCAGTACTTC. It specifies CASSPLYRGSYEQYF.

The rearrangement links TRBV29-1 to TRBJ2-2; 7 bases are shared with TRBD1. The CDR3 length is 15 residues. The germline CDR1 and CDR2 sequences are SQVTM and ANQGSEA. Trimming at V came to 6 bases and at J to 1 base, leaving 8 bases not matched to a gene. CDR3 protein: CSVEWTGENTGELFF. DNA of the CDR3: TGCAGCGTAGAGTGGACAGGAGAGAACACCGGGGAGCTGTTTTTT.

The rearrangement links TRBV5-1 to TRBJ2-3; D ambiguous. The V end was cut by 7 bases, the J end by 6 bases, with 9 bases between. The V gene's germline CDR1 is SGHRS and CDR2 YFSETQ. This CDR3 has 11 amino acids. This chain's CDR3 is CASGLGDTQYF. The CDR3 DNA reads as TGCGCCAGCGGCCTGGGGGATACGCAGTATTTT.

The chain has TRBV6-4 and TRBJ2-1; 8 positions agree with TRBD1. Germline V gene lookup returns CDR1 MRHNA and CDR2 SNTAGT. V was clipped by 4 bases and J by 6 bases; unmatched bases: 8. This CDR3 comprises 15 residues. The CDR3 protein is CASSALGQGGNEQFF. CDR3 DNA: TGTGCCAGCAGTGCTCTCGGACAGGGAGGCAATGAGCAGTTCTTC.

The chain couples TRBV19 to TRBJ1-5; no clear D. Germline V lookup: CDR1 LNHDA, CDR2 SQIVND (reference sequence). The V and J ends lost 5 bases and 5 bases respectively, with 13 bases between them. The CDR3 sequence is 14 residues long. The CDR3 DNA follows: TGTGCCAGTAGTTTATGGGAGGGAGATCAGCCCCAGCATTTT. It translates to CASSLWEGDQPQHF.

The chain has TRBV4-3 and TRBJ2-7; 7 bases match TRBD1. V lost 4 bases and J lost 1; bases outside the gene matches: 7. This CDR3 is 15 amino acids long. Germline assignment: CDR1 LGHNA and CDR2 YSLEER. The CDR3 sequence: CASSRQRTGSYEQYF. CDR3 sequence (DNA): TGCGCCAGCAGCCGACAAAGGACAGGATCCTACGAGCAGTACTTC.